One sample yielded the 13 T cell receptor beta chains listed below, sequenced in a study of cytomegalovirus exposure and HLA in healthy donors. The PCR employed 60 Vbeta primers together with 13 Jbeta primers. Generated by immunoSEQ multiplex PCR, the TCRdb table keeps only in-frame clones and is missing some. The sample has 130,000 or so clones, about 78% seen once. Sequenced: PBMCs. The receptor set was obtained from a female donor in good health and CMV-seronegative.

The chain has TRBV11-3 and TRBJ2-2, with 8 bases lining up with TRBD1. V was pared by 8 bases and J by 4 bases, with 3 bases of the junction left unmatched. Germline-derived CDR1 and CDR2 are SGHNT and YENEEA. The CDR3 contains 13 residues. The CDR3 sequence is CASQGAITGELFF. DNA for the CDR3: TGTGCCAGCCAGGGGGCGATCACCGGGGAGCTGTTTTTT. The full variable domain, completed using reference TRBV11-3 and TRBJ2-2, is EAGVVQSPRYKIIEKKQPVAFWCNPISGHNTLYWYLQNLGQGPELLIRYENEEAVDDSQLPKDRFSAERLKGVDSTLKIQPAELGDSAVYLCASQGAITGELFFGEGSRLTVL.

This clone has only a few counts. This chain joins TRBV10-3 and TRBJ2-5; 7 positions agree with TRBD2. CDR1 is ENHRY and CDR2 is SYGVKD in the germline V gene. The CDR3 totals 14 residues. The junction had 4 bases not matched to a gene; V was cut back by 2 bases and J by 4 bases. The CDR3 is CAISEGLVGETQYF. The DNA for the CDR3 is TGTGCCATCAGTGAGGGACTAGTAGGAGAGACCCAGTACTTC.

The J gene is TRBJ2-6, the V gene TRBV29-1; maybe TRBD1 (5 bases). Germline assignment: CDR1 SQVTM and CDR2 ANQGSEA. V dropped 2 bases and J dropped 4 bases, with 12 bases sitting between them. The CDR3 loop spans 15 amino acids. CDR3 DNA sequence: TGCAGCGTTGAATTTTCCAGGGCCGGGGCCAACGTCCTGACTTTC. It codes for CSVEFSRAGANVLTF.

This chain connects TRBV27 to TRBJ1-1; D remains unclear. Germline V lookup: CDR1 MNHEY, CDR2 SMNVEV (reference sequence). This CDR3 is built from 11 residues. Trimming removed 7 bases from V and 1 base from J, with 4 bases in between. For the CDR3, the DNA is TGTGCCAGCACAGGGAACACTGAAGCTTTCTTT. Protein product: CASTGNTEAFF.

The CDR3 bases are TGTGCCAGCAGCCCTACGACTAGCGGAAACTACAATGAGCAGTTCTTC. The encoded protein is CASSPTTSGNYNEQFF. The V call is TRBV5-6, the J call TRBJ2-1, with 9 bases lining up with TRBD2. CDR3 length: 16 amino acids. CDR1 and CDR2 (germline): SGHDT, YYEEEE. V lost 4 bases to trimming and J lost 3 bases; unmatched junction nucleotides: 8.

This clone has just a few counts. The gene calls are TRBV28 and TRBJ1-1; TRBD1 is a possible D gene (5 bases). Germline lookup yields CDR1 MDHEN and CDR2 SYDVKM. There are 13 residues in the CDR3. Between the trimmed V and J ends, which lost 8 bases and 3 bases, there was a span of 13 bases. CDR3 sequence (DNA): TGTGCCAGCCTCCAAGGAGGGGACACTGAAGCTTTCTTT. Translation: CASLQGGDTEAFF.

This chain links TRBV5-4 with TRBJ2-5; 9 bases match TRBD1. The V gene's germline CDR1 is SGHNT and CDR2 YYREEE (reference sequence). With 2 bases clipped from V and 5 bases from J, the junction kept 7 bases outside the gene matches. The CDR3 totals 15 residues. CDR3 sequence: CASSFAAGTGETQYF. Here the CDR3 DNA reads TGTGCCAGCAGCTTCGCCGCCGGGACAGGGGAGACCCAGTACTTC.

The CDR3 DNA sequence: TGTGCCAGCAGTTTATCCGGGACAGGTGAAATGAACACTGAAGCTTTCTTT. Residues: CASSLSGTGEMNTEAFF. The V call is TRBV27, the J call TRBJ1-1, with 8 bases identical to TRBD1. Germline CDR1 and CDR2: MNHEY and SMNVEV (reference sequence). The CDR3 contains 17 residues. V was clipped by 0 bases and J by 0 bases; unmatched bases: 6.

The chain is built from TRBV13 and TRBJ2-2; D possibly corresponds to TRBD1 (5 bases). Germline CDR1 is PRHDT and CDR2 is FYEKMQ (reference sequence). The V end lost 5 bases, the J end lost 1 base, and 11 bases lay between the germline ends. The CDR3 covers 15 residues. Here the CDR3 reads CASSPRQMNTGELFF. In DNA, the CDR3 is TGTGCCAGCAGCCCGCGACAGATGAACACCGGGGAGCTGTTTTTT. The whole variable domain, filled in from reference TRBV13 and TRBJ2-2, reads AAGVIQSPRHLIKEKRETATLKCYPIPRHDTVYWYQQGPGQDPQFLISFYEKMQSDKGSIPDRFSAQQFSDYHSELNMSSLELGDSALYFCASSPRQMNTGELFFGEGSRLTVL.

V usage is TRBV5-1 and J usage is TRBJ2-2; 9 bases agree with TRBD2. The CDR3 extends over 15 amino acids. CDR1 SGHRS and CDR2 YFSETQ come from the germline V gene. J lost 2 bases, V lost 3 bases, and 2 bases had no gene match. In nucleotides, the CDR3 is TGCGCCAGCAGCTCGCTAGCGGGAAACACCGGGGAGCTGTTTTTT. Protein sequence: CASSSLAGNTGELFF.

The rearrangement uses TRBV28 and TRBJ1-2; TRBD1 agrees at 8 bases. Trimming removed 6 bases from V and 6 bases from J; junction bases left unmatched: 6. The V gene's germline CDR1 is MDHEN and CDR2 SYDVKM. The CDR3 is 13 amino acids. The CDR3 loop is CASRGQGQDGYTF. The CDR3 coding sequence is TGTGCCAGCAGAGGACAGGGACAGGATGGCTACACCTTC.

The CDR3 coding sequence is TGCGCCAGCAGCTTGGGTACAGGGGGGGCCCCAGATACGCAGTATTTT. It codes for CASSLGTGGAPDTQYF. V is TRBV5-1 and J is TRBJ2-3; perhaps TRBD1 as D (8 bases). The CDR3 has 16 residues. The V and J ends lost 0 bases and 4 bases respectively, with 15 bases between them. Germline CDR1 reads SGHRS; CDR2 reads YFSETQ.

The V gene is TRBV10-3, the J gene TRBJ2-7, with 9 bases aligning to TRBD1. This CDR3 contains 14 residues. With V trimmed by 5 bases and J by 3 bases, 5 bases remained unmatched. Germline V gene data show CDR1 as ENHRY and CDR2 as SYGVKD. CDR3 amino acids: CAISPRTGDYEQYF. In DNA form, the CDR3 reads TGTGCCATCAGTCCCCGGACAGGGGACTACGAGCAGTACTTC.